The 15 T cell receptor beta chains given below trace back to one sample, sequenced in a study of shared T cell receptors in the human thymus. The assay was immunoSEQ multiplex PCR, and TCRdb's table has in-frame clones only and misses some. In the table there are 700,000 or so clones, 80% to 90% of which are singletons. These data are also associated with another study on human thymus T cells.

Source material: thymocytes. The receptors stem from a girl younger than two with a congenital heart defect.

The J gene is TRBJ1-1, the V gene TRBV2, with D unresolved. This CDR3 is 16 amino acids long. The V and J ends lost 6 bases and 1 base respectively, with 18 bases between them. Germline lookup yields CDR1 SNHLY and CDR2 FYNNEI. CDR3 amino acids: CASSHRENLRNTEAFF. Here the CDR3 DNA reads TGTGCCAGCAGCCATAGGGAGAATCTAAGGAACACTGAAGCTTTCTTT.

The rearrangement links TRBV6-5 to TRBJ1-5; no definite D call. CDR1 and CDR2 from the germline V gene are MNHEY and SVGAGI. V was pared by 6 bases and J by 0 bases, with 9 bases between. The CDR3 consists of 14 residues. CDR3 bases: TGTGCCAGCAGCCGTTCCTATAGCAATCAGCCCCAGCATTTT. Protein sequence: CASSRSYSNQPQHF.

This CDR3 reads CASSLTNPGDTQYF. As DNA, the CDR3 is TGTGCCAGCAGCCTTACGAATCCGGGAGATACGCAGTATTTT. V and J are TRBV11-2 and TRBJ2-3; no definite D call. The CDR3 length is 14 residues. CDR1 and CDR2 (germline): SGHAT, FQNNGV. V was trimmed by 5 bases and J by 5 bases, leaving 14 bases between them. The full variable domain, its missing parts supplied by reference TRBV11-2 and TRBJ2-3, is EAGVAQSPRYKIIEKRQSVAFWCNPISGHATLYWYQQILGQGPKLLIQFQNNGVVDDSQLPKDRFSAERLKGVDSTLKIQPAKLEDSAVYLCASSLTNPGDTQYFGPGTRLTVL.

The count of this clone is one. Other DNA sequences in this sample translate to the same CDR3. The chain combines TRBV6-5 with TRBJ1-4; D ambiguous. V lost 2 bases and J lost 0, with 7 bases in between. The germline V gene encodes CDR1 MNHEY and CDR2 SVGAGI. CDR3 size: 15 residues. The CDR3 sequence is CASSYGLATNEKLFF. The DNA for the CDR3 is TGTGCCAGCAGTTACGGACTGGCAACTAATGAAAAACTGTTTTTT.

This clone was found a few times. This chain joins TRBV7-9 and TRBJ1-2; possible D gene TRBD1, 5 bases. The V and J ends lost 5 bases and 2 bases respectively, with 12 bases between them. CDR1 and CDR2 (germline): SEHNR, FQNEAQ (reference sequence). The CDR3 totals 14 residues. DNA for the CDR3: TGTGCCAGCAGCCCCGGCAGGGCGAACTATGGCTACACCTTC. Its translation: CASSPGRANYGYTF.

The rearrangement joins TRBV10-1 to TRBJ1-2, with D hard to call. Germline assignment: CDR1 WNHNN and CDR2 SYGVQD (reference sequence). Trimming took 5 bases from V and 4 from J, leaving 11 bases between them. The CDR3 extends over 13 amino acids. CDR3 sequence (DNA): TGCGCCAGCAGTTCCGACGGGTTCTATGGCTACACCTTC. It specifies CASSSDGFYGYTF.

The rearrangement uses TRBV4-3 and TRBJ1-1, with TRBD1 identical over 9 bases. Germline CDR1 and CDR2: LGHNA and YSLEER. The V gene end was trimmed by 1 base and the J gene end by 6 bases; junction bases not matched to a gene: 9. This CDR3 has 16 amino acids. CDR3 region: CASSQALGQGWAEAFF. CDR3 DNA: TGCGCCAGCAGCCAAGCCCTTGGACAGGGGTGGGCTGAAGCTTTCTTT.

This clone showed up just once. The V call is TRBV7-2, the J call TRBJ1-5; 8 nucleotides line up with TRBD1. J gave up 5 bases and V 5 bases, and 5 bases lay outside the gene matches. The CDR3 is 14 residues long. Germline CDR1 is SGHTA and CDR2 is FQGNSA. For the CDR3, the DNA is TGTGCCAGCAGCAAACCGGACAGGGATCAGCCCCAGCATTTT. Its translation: CASSKPDRDQPQHF.

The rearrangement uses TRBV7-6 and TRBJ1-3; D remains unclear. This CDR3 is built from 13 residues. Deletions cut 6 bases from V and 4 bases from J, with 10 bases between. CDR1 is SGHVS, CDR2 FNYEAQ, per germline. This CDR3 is CASSPRRGNTIYF. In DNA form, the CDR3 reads TGTGCCAGCAGTCCCCGGCGGGGAAACACCATATATTTT.

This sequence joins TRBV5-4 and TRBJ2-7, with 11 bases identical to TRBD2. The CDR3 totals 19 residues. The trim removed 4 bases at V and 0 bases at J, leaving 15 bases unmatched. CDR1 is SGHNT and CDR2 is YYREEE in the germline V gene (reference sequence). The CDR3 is CASSLKTSGTNFSSYEQYF. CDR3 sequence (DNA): TGTGCCAGCAGCCTAAAGACTAGCGGGACGAATTTTAGCTCCTACGAGCAGTACTTC.

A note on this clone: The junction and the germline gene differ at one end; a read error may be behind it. CDR3 protein: CASSFGGEQPQHF. In DNA form, the CDR3 reads TGTGCTAGCAGCTTCGGAGGAGAGCAGCCCCAGCATTTT. This chain connects TRBV7-7 to TRBJ1-5; D uncertain. CDR3 size: 13 residues. From germline, CDR1 is SSHAT and CDR2 FNYEAQ (reference sequence). The full variable domain, rest sourced from reference TRBV7-7 and TRBJ1-5, is GAGVSQSPRYKVTKRGQDVTLRCDPISSHATLYWYQQALGQGPEFLTYFNYEAQPDKSGLPSDRFSAERPEGSISTLTIQRTEQRDSAMYRCASSFGGEQPQHFGDGTRLSIL.

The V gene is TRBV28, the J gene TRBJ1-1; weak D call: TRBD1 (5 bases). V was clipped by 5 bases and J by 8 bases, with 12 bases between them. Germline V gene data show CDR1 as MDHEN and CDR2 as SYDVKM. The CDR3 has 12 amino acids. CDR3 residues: CASSTGNIEAFF. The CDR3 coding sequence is TGTGCCAGCAGTACAGGAAACATCGAAGCTTTCTTT.

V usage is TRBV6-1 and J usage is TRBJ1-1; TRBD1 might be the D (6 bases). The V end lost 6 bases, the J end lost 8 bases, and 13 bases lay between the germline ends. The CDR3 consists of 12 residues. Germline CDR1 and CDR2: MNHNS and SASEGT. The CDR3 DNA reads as TGTGCCAGCAGGGAGACAGGACTCGAAGCTTTCTTT. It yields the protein CASRETGLEAFF.

This chain's CDR3 is CASSYRMTGSTLTEAFF. The CDR3 DNA reads as TGCGCCAGCAGCTACCGAATGACAGGGTCCACGCTCACTGAAGCTTTCTTT. The chain combines TRBV5-1 with TRBJ1-1; 7 bases align to TRBD1. Germline CDR1 and CDR2: SGHRS and YFSETQ. The CDR3 is 17 residues long. V dropped 3 bases and J dropped 4; count of bases not matched to a gene: 15.

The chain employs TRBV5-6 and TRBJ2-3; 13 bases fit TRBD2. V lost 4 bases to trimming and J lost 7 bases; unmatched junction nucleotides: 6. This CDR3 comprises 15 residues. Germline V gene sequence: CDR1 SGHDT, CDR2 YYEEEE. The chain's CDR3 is CASSPGLAGPYTQYF. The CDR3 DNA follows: TGTGCCAGCAGCCCGGGACTAGCGGGGCCTTATACGCAGTATTTT.